A selection of T cell receptor beta chains follows, all from one sample in a study of blood T cell repertoires in COVID-19. Assay: immunoSEQ multiplex PCR; the TCRdb copy retains only in-frame clones and omits some. This sample carries under 250,000 clones, 80% to 90% of them seen once, and the ten largest clones take roughly 8.8%. The material sequenced was peripheral blood. These receptors were obtained from a woman aged 45-59 years with acute or convalescent COVID-19. The conserved cysteine and the conserved F or W are not part of the CDR3 here. The order of the fields is V gene, CDR3 length, clone size, CDR3 protein. Only some rows state a clone size, as once, few, many or a class for expanded clones.

TRBV6-5	13	few	ASSYSLAGAGEQY
TRBV14	10	NA	ASSRQGNVLT
TRBV5-1	12	NA	ASSLEGAVDGYT
TRBV19	13	NA	ASSTPSGNNYGYT
TRBV2	12	NA	ASSEALWTDEQF
TRBV6-5	10	NA	ASRTERVGQY
TRBV5-1	13	NA	ASSLNQGSSYEQY
TRBV15	12	NA	ATLRREYTDTQY
TRBV12-5	10	NA	ASGFIGDTQY
TRBV2	12	NA	ATIGQLVNTEAF
TRBV24-1	10	NA	ATGQSADTQY
TRBV2	12	NA	ASSRDRATYEQY
TRBV7-8	15	NA	ASSITGVRTSHGEQF
TRBV5-1	12	NA	ASSAGSSADTQY
TRBV5-5	13	NA	ASGRGGGPTYEQY
TRBV27	11	NA	ASSRSRGNIQY
TRBV5-4	12	NA	ASSPVAGSYEQY
TRBV29-1	10	NA	SQTVVEETQY
TRBV14	10	NA	ASSRAGVGLF
TRBV2	12	NA	ASSDQQGLLRAF
TRBV24-1	13	NA	ATSEPDRGRETQY
TRBV7-2	13	NA	ASSSDRGRSQPQH
TRBV12-3/TRBV12-4	11	NA	ASSGPLIQPQH
TRBV5-1	14	NA	ASSLELAGVIHEQY
TRBV19	10	NA	ASSSVPNEQF
TRBV4-1	14	many	ASSQEWGGSTYEQY
TRBV5-1	13	NA	ASSLTSTSISEQY
TRBV30	15	NA	AWGRARTSGPQETQY
TRBV19	12	NA	ASSIAGLVYGYT
TRBV19	12	NA	ASSYGQHHEKLF
TRBV20-1	11	NA	SASWTGDYGYT
TRBV24-1	11	NA	ATAGESYNEQF
TRBV5-6	13	few	ASSPQGAVYNEQF
TRBV28	12	NA	ASCPLSGANVLT
TRBV2	12	few	ASMVARGGIAAF
TRBV15	15	NA	ATSRDPQGSGANVLT
TRBV15	12	NA	ATSRDPGSRKAF
TRBV5-1	14	once	ASSHAGLAGFGEQY
TRBV28	10	few	ASSLQGQPQH
TRBV29-1	15	NA	SVEAGGLAGTLRGQY
TRBV3-1/TRBV3-2	11	NA	ASSYGLDNEQF
TRBV10-1	16	NA	ASTIPPLLAGVSDTQY
TRBV13	15	few	ASSTDLTSGSEHEQY
TRBV6-6	10	NA	ASKGGQGTQY
TRBV5-1	13	NA	ASSLLAGEENEQF
TRBV5-4	12	NA	ASSWAGTSNEQF
TRBV2	14	NA	ASRESGTGIQETQY
TRBV14	14	NA	ASSPRPFRKQETQY